This TCR beta chain appears in the sequencing data of a study of blood T cell repertoires in COVID-19. At the level of the study: From the United States, Italy and Spain came samples of acute and convalescent COVID-19. The analysed material was cDNA or gDNA that came from T cells, B-cell-depleted T cells, or PBMCs.

Trimming left V 3 bases short and J 3 bases short, with 11 bases between. The CDR3 totals 13 residues. Germline CDR1 is DFQATT and CDR2 is SNEGSKA (reference sequence). The data were produced by immunoSEQ multiplex PCR, yet TCRdb's version contains in-frame clones alone and is incomplete. The sample holds about 250,000 clones, around 85% seen once. Material for sequencing was peripheral blood. This chain joins TRBV20-1 and TRBJ1-2; a weak D match, TRBD1 (5 bases). The receptor comes from a woman aged 60-75 years with active or convalescent COVID-19. The CDR3 reads CSASTSGDYGYTF. The CDR3 nucleotides read TGCAGTGCTAGTACTTCGGGGGACTATGGCTACACCTTC.